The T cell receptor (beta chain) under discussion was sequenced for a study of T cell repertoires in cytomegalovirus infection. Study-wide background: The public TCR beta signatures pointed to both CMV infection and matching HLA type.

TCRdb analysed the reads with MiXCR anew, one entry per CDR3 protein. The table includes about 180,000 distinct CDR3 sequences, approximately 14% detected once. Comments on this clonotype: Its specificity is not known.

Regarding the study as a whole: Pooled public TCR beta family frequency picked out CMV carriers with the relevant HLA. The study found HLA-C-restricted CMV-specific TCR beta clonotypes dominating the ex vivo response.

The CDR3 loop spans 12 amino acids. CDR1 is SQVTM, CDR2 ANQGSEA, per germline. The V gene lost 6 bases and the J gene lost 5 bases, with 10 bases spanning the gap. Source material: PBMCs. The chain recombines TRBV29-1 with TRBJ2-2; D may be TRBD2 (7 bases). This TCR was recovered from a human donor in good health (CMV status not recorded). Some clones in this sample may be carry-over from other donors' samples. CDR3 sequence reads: CSVRGGTGELFF. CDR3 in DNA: TGCAGCGTGAGGGGGGGGACCGGGGAGCTGTTTTTT.